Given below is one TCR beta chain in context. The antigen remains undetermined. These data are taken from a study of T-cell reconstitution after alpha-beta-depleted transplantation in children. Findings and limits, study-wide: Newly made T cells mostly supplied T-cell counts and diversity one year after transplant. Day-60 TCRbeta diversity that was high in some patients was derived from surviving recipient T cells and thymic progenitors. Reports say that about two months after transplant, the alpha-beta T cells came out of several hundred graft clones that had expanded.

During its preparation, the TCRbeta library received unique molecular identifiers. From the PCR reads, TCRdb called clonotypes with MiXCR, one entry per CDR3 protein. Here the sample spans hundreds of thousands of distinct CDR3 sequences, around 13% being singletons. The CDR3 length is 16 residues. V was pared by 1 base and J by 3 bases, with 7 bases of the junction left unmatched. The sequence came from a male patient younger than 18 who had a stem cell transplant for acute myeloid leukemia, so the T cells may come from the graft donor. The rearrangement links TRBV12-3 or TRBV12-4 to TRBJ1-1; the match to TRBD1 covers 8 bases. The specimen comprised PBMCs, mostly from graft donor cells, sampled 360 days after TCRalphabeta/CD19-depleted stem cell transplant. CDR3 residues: CASSLGQGAWYTEAFF. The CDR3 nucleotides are TGTGCCAGCAGTTTAGGGCAGGGGGCCTGGTACACTGAAGCTTTCTTT.